Listed below are T cell receptor beta chains from one sample, sequenced in a study of tumor and adjacent non-tumor tissue in lung cancer. TCRdb passed the multiplex PCR reads through MiXCR, listing each CDR3 protein once. The repertoire holds about 80,000 distinct CDR3 sequences, with around 80% as singletons. Sequencing used distant non-tumor lung tissue. All receptors come from a man in his sixties with non-small cell lung cancer. Each CDR3 is given with its conserved first and last residue. Each record gives: clone size, J gene, V gene, CDR3 protein. Size values are once, few and many counts, or a class for expanded clones, and some rows have none.

size: NA; J: TRBJ2-7; V: TRBV20-1; CDR3: CSAISGQLSSYEQYF
size: NA; J: TRBJ2-2; V: TRBV5-1; CDR3: CASRDMDTGELFF
size: NA; J: TRBJ2-1; V: TRBV7-9; CDR3: CASSLYLVTSEQFF
size: once; J: TRBJ2-7; V: TRBV6-2/TRBV6-3; CDR3: CASSSADRAAYEQYF
size: NA; J: TRBJ1-2; V: TRBV11-3; CDR3: CASSPDKECGYTF
size: once; J: TRBJ1-2; V: TRBV6-5; CDR3: CASSSPRRRGTSYGYTF
size: NA; J: TRBJ1-1; V: TRBV11-2; CDR3: CASSLVWRGSEAFF
size: NA; J: TRBJ1-6; V: TRBV11-2; CDR3: CASSLERGGFSSLHF
size: NA; J: TRBJ1-6; V: TRBV20-1; CDR3: CSARKHRQGGNSPLHF
size: NA; J: TRBJ1-6; V: TRBV11-2; CDR3: CVSSLGGDNNLPLHF
size: NA; J: TRBJ1-6; V: TRBV11-3; CDR3: CASSFEGNSPSHF
size: once; J: TRBJ2-6; V: TRBV11-2; CDR3: CTSSLVPKNGPSGANVLTF
size: NA; J: TRBJ2-7; V: TRBV20-1; CDR3: CSVAAGAVGTYKQYF
size: NA; J: TRBJ2-3; V: TRBV5-1; CDR3: CASSLDNPSTDTQYF
size: NA; J: TRBJ2-1; V: TRBV6-5; CDR3: CANSYSYRPSSYNEQFF
size: NA; J: TRBJ2-5; V: TRBV2; CDR3: CASNEGRGGVETQYF
size: NA; J: TRBJ2-2; V: TRBV12-3/TRBV12-4; CDR3: CASSRLGELLF
size: NA; J: TRBJ2-7; V: TRBV12-3/TRBV12-4; CDR3: CASRFRGYEQYF
size: NA; J: TRBJ2-1; V: TRBV20-1; CDR3: CSAREDANEQFF
size: NA; J: TRBJ1-3; V: TRBV11-2; CDR3: CTSSEQGSSSGNTVYF
size: NA; J: TRBJ2-7; V: TRBV6-6; CDR3: CASNLRDMTYEQYF
size: many; J: TRBJ1-1; V: TRBV10-1; CDR3: CASSDSTGVNTEAFF
size: NA; J: TRBJ2-1; V: TRBV6-5; CDR3: CASSYSWGPGDSDEQFF
size: NA; J: TRBJ2-1; V: TRBV6-2/TRBV6-3; CDR3: CASSYSLGVGGMTEQFF
size: NA; J: TRBJ2-2; V: TRBV11-3; CDR3: CASSSDFLGELFF
size: NA; J: TRBJ1-5; V: TRBV20-1; CDR3: CIARDGPNQPQHF
size: NA; J: TRBJ1-6; V: TRBV20-1; CDR3: CSTRIPPGANSPLHF
size: NA; J: TRBJ1-1; V: TRBV11-2; CDR3: CASGLLSRGETEAFF
size: NA; J: TRBJ1-6; V: TRBV20-1; CDR3: CNARVPPGANSPLHF
size: NA; J: TRBJ2-5; V: TRBV6-6; CDR3: CASSYSGTQEIQYF
size: NA; J: TRBJ2-3; V: TRBV12-5; CDR3: CASGLRQGVTDMEYF
size: many; J: TRBJ1-1; V: TRBV20-1; CDR3: CSAFKTGGGGWSAFF
size: many; J: TRBJ1-1; V: TRBV12-3/TRBV12-4; CDR3: CASNKGSNTEAFF
size: NA; J: TRBJ1-1; V: TRBV5-1; CDR3: CASSRTHPNTEAFF
size: many; J: TRBJ2-7; V: TRBV12-3/TRBV12-4; CDR3: CASSLAGGRAYEQYF
size: NA; J: TRBJ2-1; V: TRBV6-5; CDR3: CASSSDLGGGHYNEQFF
size: many; J: TRBJ1-4; V: TRBV12-3/TRBV12-4; CDR3: CATRGTGLEKLFF
size: NA; J: TRBJ2-5; V: TRBV11-2; CDR3: CASSYGEILETQYF
size: NA; J: TRBJ2-2; V: TRBV11-3; CDR3: CASSHLATSGATGEVFF
size: many; J: TRBJ2-1; V: TRBV5-4; CDR3: CASSLDSAYNEQFF
size: NA; J: TRBJ2-3; V: TRBV12-5; CDR3: CASGPGARNTDTQYF
size: NA; J: TRBJ1-2; V: TRBV28; CDR3: CAGSLPLGQNNGYTF
size: NA; J: TRBJ2-1; V: TRBV14; CDR3: CASISGTGGFYNEQFF
size: many; J: TRBJ2-3; V: TRBV5-4; CDR3: CASSLAVGSTDTQYF
size: NA; J: TRBJ2-1; V: TRBV24-1; CDR3: CATSDPTGFEVVF
size: NA; J: TRBJ2-3; V: TRBV20-1; CDR3: CNSLAGPTDTQYF
size: NA; J: TRBJ1-5; V: TRBV5-5; CDR3: CASSTVLGHGLPQHF
size: NA; J: TRBJ2-2; V: TRBV20-1; CDR3: CNARDPRQGATGELFF
size: NA; J: TRBJ2-7; V: TRBV20-1; CDR3: CSDREDGHEQYF
size: NA; J: TRBJ2-2; V: TRBV6-1; CDR3: CASGAGTSANTRELFF
size: NA; J: TRBJ2-1; V: TRBV28; CDR3: CASSLSSYNEQFF
size: NA; J: TRBJ1-6; V: TRBV11-3; CDR3: CASSPVINSALHF
size: NA; J: TRBJ2-1; V: TRBV12-3/TRBV12-4; CDR3: CASSFTNALLGEQFF